This T cell receptor beta chain is from a study of blood T cell repertoires in COVID-19. On the study more broadly: T cells, B-cell-depleted T cells, or PBMCs supplied cDNA or gDNA.

This clone was counted a single time. The authors' processing: Nucleated cell counts were estimated from reference gene primer amplification. Assay: immunoSEQ multiplex PCR; the TCRdb copy retains only in-frame clones and omits some. D and trimming were read from the DNA, whereas the V and J calls and clone size are those reported in that table. This sample has about 200,000 clones; around 90% occur once, and the top ten carry approximately 0.5%. V shed 8 bases and J shed 2 bases, with 16 bases lying between them. Germline CDR1 reads SNHLY; CDR2 reads FYNNEI. This CDR3 contains 14 residues. Sequenced: peripheral blood. The sequence came from a man aged 45-65 years with acute or convalescent COVID-19. The chain uses TRBV2 and TRBJ2-7, with D tentatively TRBD2 (6 bases). CDR3 residues: CASGRWRGPYEQYF. The CDR3 DNA reads TGTGCCAGCGGGAGGTGGCGGGGACCCTACGAGCAGTACTTC.